This T cell receptor (beta chain) was observed in a study of human T cells and chemical hapten exposure. Study background: The scalp of each patient received a weekly diphenylcyclopropenone dose for the full roughly 26-week study. Small discrepancies in pooled library volume mainly accounted for the varying TCR yields per sample. The patients were mostly female; they had alopecia areata, totalis or universalis. Findings and caveats of the study: The number of TCRs above 1 in 1000 frequency did not change after DPC sensitization.

TCRdb re-derived calls from the RACE reads in MiXCR, one entry per CDR3 protein. The sample carries roughly 50,000 distinct CDR3 sequences, approximately 10% recorded once. The time point is: patch test 1, 2 weeks after DPC sensitization. Treatment in this sample: therapeutic diphenylcyclopropenone sensitization with weekly scalp DPC. Unfractionated whole blood was the source from which total RNA was extracted. Germline loops: CDR1 MNHEY, CDR2 SVGAGI. The CDR3 is 16 residues long. J was trimmed by 4 bases and V by 5 bases; bases with no gene match: 7. This clonotype appeared a few times. Its antigen is as yet unknown.

The clonotype was recovered from a woman in her thirties or forties with alopecia areata. Some clones in this sample may be carry-over from other donors' samples. The chain combines TRBV6-5 with TRBJ2-6; 8 bases agree with TRBD1. This specimen was whole blood, taken in connection with sensitization to the hapten diphenylcyclopropenone (DPC). The CDR3 nucleotides are TGTGCCAGCAGTAATACAGGGGGGATCGGGGCCAACGTCCTGACTTTC. As protein: CASSNTGGIGANVLTF.